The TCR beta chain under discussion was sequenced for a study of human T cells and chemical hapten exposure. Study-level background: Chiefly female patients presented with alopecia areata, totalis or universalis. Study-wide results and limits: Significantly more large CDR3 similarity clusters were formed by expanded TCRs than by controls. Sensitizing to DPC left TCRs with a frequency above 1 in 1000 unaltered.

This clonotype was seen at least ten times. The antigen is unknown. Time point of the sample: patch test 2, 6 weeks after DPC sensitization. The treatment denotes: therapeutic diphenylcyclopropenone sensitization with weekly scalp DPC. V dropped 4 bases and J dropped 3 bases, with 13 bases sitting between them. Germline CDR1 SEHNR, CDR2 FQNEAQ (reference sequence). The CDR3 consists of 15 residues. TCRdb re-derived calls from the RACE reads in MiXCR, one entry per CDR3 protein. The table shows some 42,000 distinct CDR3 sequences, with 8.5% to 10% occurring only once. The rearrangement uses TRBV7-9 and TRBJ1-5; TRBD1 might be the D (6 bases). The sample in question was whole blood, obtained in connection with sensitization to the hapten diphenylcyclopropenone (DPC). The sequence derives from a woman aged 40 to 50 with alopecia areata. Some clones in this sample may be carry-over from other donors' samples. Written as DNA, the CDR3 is TGTGCCAGCAGCTCCGGACAGAACTACAATCAGCCCCAGCATTTT. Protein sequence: CASSSGQNYNQPQHF.